Shown below are 22 T cell receptor beta chains from a single sample sequenced in a study of blood T cell repertoires in COVID-19. Produced via immunoSEQ multiplex PCR; TCRdb's table is partial and in-frame only. The sample lists more than 300,000 clones; roughly 88% were seen once. The sequenced sample was peripheral blood. These receptors originate from a woman between 50 and 59 years old with acute or convalescent COVID-19.

This clone has more than one count but fewer than ten. J is TRBJ1-6 and V is TRBV6-5; D ambiguous. The V gene lost 5 bases and the J gene lost 8 bases, with 13 bases spanning the gap. Germline V gene sequence: CDR1 MNHEY, CDR2 SVGAGI. The CDR3 is 14 amino acids. CDR3 sequence reads: CASSPRDLDSPLHF. The CDR3 bases are TGTGCCAGCAGTCCTCGGGATTTGGATTCACCCCTCCACTTT.

This chain links TRBV3-1 (or the pseudogene TRBV3-2) with TRBJ1-4; D perhaps matches TRBD1 (5 bases). Germline CDR1 and CDR2: LGHDT and YNNKEL (reference sequence). The CDR3 spans 14 residues. V was clipped by 2 bases and J by 8 bases, with 12 bases between them. CDR3 protein: CASSQQGGGEKLFF. The DNA of the CDR3 is TGTGCCAGCAGCCAACAGGGAGGCGGGGAAAAACTGTTTTTT.

A note on this clone: This sample includes further DNA sequences coding for the same CDR3. The J gene is TRBJ1-1, the V gene TRBV7-2; D remains ambiguous. There are 14 residues in the CDR3. CDR1 and CDR2 (germline): SGHTA, FQGNSA. V lost 0 bases and J 1 base, leaving 6 bases between the germline ends. CDR3 region: CASSLAGGNTEAFF. CDR3 in DNA: TGTGCCAGCAGCTTAGCAGGCGGGAACACTGAAGCTTTCTTT.

The V call is TRBV6-1, the J call TRBJ2-7; TRBD2 matches 8 bases. This CDR3 has 17 residues. Germline values: CDR1 MNHNS, CDR2 SASEGT. With 1 base clipped from V and 2 bases from J, the junction kept 10 bases outside the gene matches. The CDR3 region is CASSEGGGILRAYEQYF. The CDR3 nucleotides read TGTGCCAGCAGTGAAGGCGGGGGGATCCTCCGAGCCTACGAGCAGTACTTC.

The J gene is TRBJ2-5, the V gene TRBV6-5; perhaps TRBD2 as D (5 bases). The V gene's germline CDR1 is MNHEY and CDR2 SVGAGI. This CDR3 spans 11 amino acids. V dropped 5 bases and J dropped 6 bases, with 7 bases sitting between them. CDR3 nucleotides: TGTGCCAGCAGTAACGGGAAGACCCAGTACTTC. As protein: CASSNGKTQYF.

The V gene is TRBV4-1, the J gene TRBJ2-1, with D possibly being TRBD2 (6 bases). The germline CDR1 and CDR2 sequences are MGHRA and YSYEKL. V shed 3 bases and J shed 5 bases, with 14 bases lying between them. This CDR3 has 15 residues. The CDR3 coding sequence is TGCGCCAGCAGCCAGACGGGGGTAAGGCACAATGAGCAGTTCTTC. Its translation: CASSQTGVRHNEQFF.

This chain uses TRBV7-2 with TRBJ2-1; D is ambiguous. CDR3 length: 15 residues. V was clipped by 5 bases and J by 0 bases, with 11 bases between them. In germline, CDR1 is SGHTA, CDR2 FQGNSA. CDR3 in amino acids: CASSPGGASYNEQFF. Written as DNA, the CDR3 is TGTGCCAGCAGCCCCGGCGGAGCCTCCTACAATGAGCAGTTCTTC.

This clone occurred once. This chain links TRBV7-8 with TRBJ2-3; D is perhaps TRBD2 (5 bases). This CDR3 spans 14 amino acids. CDR1 is SGHVS, CDR2 FQNEAQ, per germline. The V gene lost 3 bases and the J gene lost 10 bases, with 17 bases spanning the gap. CDR3 region: CASSFGGYTNAQYF. CDR3 nucleotide sequence: TGTGCCAGCAGCTTTGGAGGATACACCAATGCGCAGTATTTT.

The V call is TRBV28, the J call TRBJ2-7; 8 bases fit TRBD2. Germline trimming cut 8 bases from V and 0 bases from J; bases unmatched to any gene: 0. There are 12 residues in the CDR3. Germline loops: CDR1 MDHEN, CDR2 SYDVKM. Here the CDR3 DNA reads TGTGCCAGCCTAGCGGGCTCCTACGAGCAGTACTTC. Its translation is CASLAGSYEQYF.

This chain links TRBV19 with TRBJ2-7, with 13 bases lining up with TRBD2. J lost 2 bases, V lost 4 bases, and 2 bases had no gene match. Germline CDR1 LNHDA, CDR2 SQIVND (reference sequence). This CDR3 is 15 amino acids long. The CDR3 coding sequence is TGTGCCAGTAGTAGGGGACTAGCGGGACCCTACGAGCAGTACTTC. Translated: CASSRGLAGPYEQYF.

This clone has a handful of counts. This sequence joins TRBV29-1 and TRBJ2-7, with a weak D call TRBD2 (6 bases). CDR3 length: 14 residues. V gave up 4 bases and J gave up 0 bases, with 13 bases separating them. CDR1 and CDR2 (germline): SQVTM, ANQGSEA. This CDR3 reads CSVGSGTDSYEQYF. The CDR3 nucleotides are TGCAGCGTTGGATCCGGGACTGACTCCTACGAGCAGTACTTC.

The chain employs TRBV12-3 or TRBV12-4 and TRBJ1-2; 8 positions match TRBD1. The CDR3 runs to 13 residues. Trimming at V came to 1 base and at J to 8 bases, leaving 3 bases not matched to a gene. CDR3 in amino acids: CASSLGTGIGYTF. CDR3 sequence (DNA): TGTGCCAGCAGTTTAGGGACAGGGATCGGCTACACCTTC.

The table lists this clone with a few counts. The chain links TRBV29-1 to TRBJ2-7, with D maybe TRBD2 (5 bases). The CDR3 runs 12 residues. V was cut by 4 bases and J by 2 bases, with 9 bases left in between. Germline CDR1 SQVTM, CDR2 ANQGSEA. CDR3 coding DNA: TGCAGCGTTGGTGGGGAGACCTACGAGCAGTACTTC. It translates to CSVGGETYEQYF.

The rearrangement joins TRBV4-1 to TRBJ2-3, with TRBD2 matching 14 bases. With 3 bases clipped from V and 4 bases from J, the junction kept 12 bases outside the gene matches. CDR1 and CDR2 from the germline V gene are MGHRA and YSYEKL. CDR3 length: 19 amino acids. In DNA form, the CDR3 reads TGCGCCAGCAGCCAGGGGGCATGGAGACTAGCGGGAGGGCCAGATACGCAGTATTTT. It is translated as CASSQGAWRLAGGPDTQYF.

V gene TRBV5-1 combines with J gene TRBJ2-1; D might be TRBD2 (5 bases). Germline V gives CDR1 SGHRS, CDR2 YFSETQ. This CDR3 contains 15 residues. Trimming stripped 4 bases from V and 1 base from J, with 12 bases between. The CDR3 region is CASSREGGSYNEQFF. The CDR3 nucleotides are TGCGCCAGCAGCCGGGAAGGAGGTTCCTACAATGAGCAGTTCTTC.

A single count supports this clone. This chain uses TRBV6-2 or TRBV6-3 with TRBJ2-1, with D maybe TRBD2 (6 bases). V shed 0 bases and J shed 10 bases, with 16 bases lying between them. From germline, CDR1 is MNHEY and CDR2 SVGEGT. The CDR3 has 15 amino acids. CDR3 DNA: TGTGCCAGCAGTTACTCGAGGGTACTAGCACCCGAGCAGTTCTTC. Amino acid sequence: CASSYSRVLAPEQFF.

The chain recombines TRBV2 with TRBJ2-2, with D hard to call. The V end was cut by 5 bases, the J end by 7 bases, with 14 bases between. CDR1 and CDR2 from the germline V gene are SNHLY and FYNNEI. This CDR3 spans 14 amino acids. The CDR3 DNA reads TGTGCCAGCAGTCGAGCAGCCGGCGGCGGGGAGCTGTTTTTT. Its protein is CASSRAAGGGELFF.

The genes are TRBV28 and TRBJ2-7; 7 nucleotides align to TRBD1. CDR3 length: 17 residues. The V gene's germline CDR1 is MDHEN and CDR2 SYDVKM. Germline trimming cut 4 bases from V and 7 bases from J; bases unmatched to any gene: 19. The DNA of the CDR3 is TGTGCCAGCAGTTCGCCTTCCGGGACAGCGTCCTTGGGGGAGCAGTACTTC. It yields the protein CASSSPSGTASLGEQYF.

This sequence joins TRBV5-4 and TRBJ2-1; the match to TRBD2 covers 7 bases. Losses at the gene ends were 1 base for V and 7 bases for J; bases not matched to a gene: 8. The CDR3 spans 15 residues. Looked up from germline, CDR1 is SGHNT and CDR2 is YYREEE (reference sequence). The CDR3 sequence is CASSLSRGSRNEQFF. The CDR3 bases are TGTGCCAGCAGCTTGTCTCGCGGGAGTAGGAATGAGCAGTTCTTC.

The chain links TRBV5-4 to TRBJ2-7; TRBD1 might be the D (6 bases). This CDR3 is built from 14 residues. The germline CDR1 and CDR2 sequences are SGHNT and YYREEE (reference sequence). The V and J ends lost 3 bases and 6 bases respectively, with 16 bases between them. CDR3: CASSSTGVRLEQYF. The CDR3 DNA sequence: TGTGCCAGCAGCTCGACAGGAGTTCGTCTCGAGCAGTACTTC.

This clone was seen more than once but under ten times. The CDR3 DNA follows: TGTGCCAGCAGTAAGCCAAGGGGTTCCACCGGGGAGCTGTTTTTT. Translating it yields CASSKPRGSTGELFF. The genes are TRBV6-6 and TRBJ2-2, with TRBD1 as a possible D gene (5 bases). Germline V CDR1 and CDR2: MNHNY, SVGAGI (reference sequence). V lost 5 bases and J 4 bases, leaving 14 bases between the germline ends. This CDR3 has 15 amino acids.

The chain has TRBV28 and TRBJ1-1; TRBD1 is a possible D gene (6 bases). This CDR3 is built from 15 residues. V gave up 5 bases and J gave up 1 base, with 14 bases separating them. Germline assignment: CDR1 MDHEN and CDR2 SYDVKM. This chain's CDR3 is CASSPETGRNTEAFF. The CDR3 region has the DNA TGTGCCAGCAGTCCCGAGACAGGCCGGAACACTGAAGCTTTCTTT.